The rows below give T cell receptor beta chains drawn from one sample of a study of blood T cell repertoires in COVID-19. This table comes from immunoSEQ multiplex PCR, and its TCRdb copy is limited to in-frame clones, with some not included. Here the sample spans more than 250,000 clones, 92% being singletons. Sequencing was performed on PBMCs or T cells enriched from blood (not recorded which). The receptors stem from a woman aged 25 to 45 who had recovered from COVID-19. Each CDR3 is given with its conserved first and last residue. Each record gives: CDR3 DNA, CDR3 protein, J gene, V gene, D gene, clone size. D genes are given only for firm matches. Not every row has a clone size; where given, it reads once, few, many or a size class.

cdr3_nt: TGCGCCAGCAGCGTACAGGGGGCTGAAGCCGGGGAGCTGTTTTTT
cdr3_aa: CASSVQGAEAGELFF
j_call: TRBJ2-2
v_call: TRBV5-1
d_call: TRBD1
clone_size: -

cdr3_nt: TGCGCCAGCAGCTTCGAGGGGGCCCCCTACAATGAGCAGTTCTTC
cdr3_aa: CASSFEGAPYNEQFF
j_call: TRBJ2-1
v_call: TRBV5-1
d_call: TRBD1
clone_size: -

cdr3_nt: TGTGCCATCAGGGGAACTAGCGGGACCCTCTACGAGCAGTACTTC
cdr3_aa: CAIRGTSGTLYEQYF
j_call: TRBJ2-7
v_call: TRBV10-3
d_call: TRBD2
clone_size: -

cdr3_nt: TGCAGCGTTAACGGACAGGGTTCGGTCTCAGATACGCAGTATTTT
cdr3_aa: CSVNGQGSVSDTQYF
j_call: TRBJ2-3
v_call: TRBV29-1
d_call: TRBD1
clone_size: -

cdr3_nt: TGTGCCAGCAGCAGCCGGGAACACTCCTACGAGCAGTACTTC
cdr3_aa: CASSSREHSYEQYF
j_call: TRBJ2-7
v_call: TRBV5-5
d_call: -
clone_size: once

cdr3_nt: TGTGCCAGTAGTACAACTAGCCGAGGCGAGCAGTACTTC
cdr3_aa: CASSTTSRGEQYF
j_call: TRBJ2-7
v_call: TRBV19
d_call: -
clone_size: -

cdr3_nt: TGTGCCAGCAGCCCTCGACAGGTCACCGGGGAGCTGTTTTTT
cdr3_aa: CASSPRQVTGELFF
j_call: TRBJ2-2
v_call: TRBV9
d_call: -
clone_size: once

cdr3_nt: TGCGCCAGCAGGGACAGCCATAACGAGCAGTACTTC
cdr3_aa: CASRDSHNEQYF
j_call: TRBJ2-7
v_call: TRBV5-1
d_call: -
clone_size: -

cdr3_nt: TGTGCCACCAGGGGACTAGCGGGAGGCGCGAGCTCCTACAATGAGCAGTTCTTC
cdr3_aa: CATRGLAGGASSYNEQFF
j_call: TRBJ2-1
v_call: TRBV15
d_call: TRBD2
clone_size: -

cdr3_nt: TGTGCCAGTAGCCATACGACTAGCGGGAGTCACGAGCAGTACTTC
cdr3_aa: CASSHTTSGSHEQYF
j_call: TRBJ2-7
v_call: TRBV19
d_call: TRBD2
clone_size: -

cdr3_nt: TGTGCCTGGAACCAAGAAATACCAGGGAACGAGCAGTACTTC
cdr3_aa: CAWNQEIPGNEQYF
j_call: TRBJ2-7
v_call: TRBV30
d_call: -
clone_size: -

cdr3_nt: TGTGCCAGCAGCCAAGAGGGCGAAAAACTGTTTTTT
cdr3_aa: CASSQEGEKLFF
j_call: TRBJ1-4
v_call: TRBV3-1/TRBV3-2
d_call: -
clone_size: -

cdr3_nt: TGTGCCAGTAGTAGGCCGGGGGCCTACGAGCAGTACTTC
cdr3_aa: CASSRPGAYEQYF
j_call: TRBJ2-7
v_call: TRBV19
d_call: -
clone_size: -

cdr3_nt: TGTGCCAGCAGAGTAGCGGGAGTGGGGTACAATGAGCAGTTCTTC
cdr3_aa: CASRVAGVGYNEQFF
j_call: TRBJ2-1
v_call: TRBV27
d_call: TRBD2
clone_size: -

cdr3_nt: TGTGCCAGCAGTGAAGCGCACAGCTCAACTAATGAAAAACTGTTTTTT
cdr3_aa: CASSEAHSSTNEKLFF
j_call: TRBJ1-4
v_call: TRBV6-1
d_call: -
clone_size: -

cdr3_nt: TGTGCCAGCAGCTTAGTTGGACAGGGTTCGCCCCCAGGTGAGCAGTTCTTC
cdr3_aa: CASSLVGQGSPPGEQFF
j_call: TRBJ2-1
v_call: TRBV11-2
d_call: TRBD1
clone_size: -

cdr3_nt: TGTGCCTGGAGTCGGGGTGCTTTGCAGCCCCAGCATTTT
cdr3_aa: CAWSRGALQPQHF
j_call: TRBJ1-5
v_call: TRBV30
d_call: -
clone_size: -

cdr3_nt: TGTGCCAGCAGCGCCCGGGACAGGGGTTCGTCCTACAATGAGCAGTTCTTC
cdr3_aa: CASSARDRGSSYNEQFF
j_call: TRBJ2-1
v_call: TRBV9
d_call: TRBD1
clone_size: -

cdr3_nt: TGTGCCAGCAGCGCCGGCGGGTCACCTTCACCCCTCCACTTT
cdr3_aa: CASSAGGSPSPLHF
j_call: TRBJ1-6
v_call: TRBV9
d_call: -
clone_size: -

cdr3_nt: TGTGCCAGCAGCTTACCCCGGGGGACGGGGGCTTTCTTT
cdr3_aa: CASSLPRGTGAFF
j_call: TRBJ1-1
v_call: TRBV13
d_call: -
clone_size: -

cdr3_nt: TGTGCCAGCAGTGCTCGACTAGCGGCCTACAATGAGCAGTTCTTC
cdr3_aa: CASSARLAAYNEQFF
j_call: TRBJ2-1
v_call: TRBV2
d_call: TRBD2
clone_size: -

cdr3_nt: TGTGCCAGCAGTTCCCCCAGGCAGGCGATCTTCCTCTCTGGGGCCAACGTCCTGACTTTC
cdr3_aa: CASSSPRQAIFLSGANVLTF
j_call: TRBJ2-6
v_call: TRBV28
d_call: -
clone_size: -